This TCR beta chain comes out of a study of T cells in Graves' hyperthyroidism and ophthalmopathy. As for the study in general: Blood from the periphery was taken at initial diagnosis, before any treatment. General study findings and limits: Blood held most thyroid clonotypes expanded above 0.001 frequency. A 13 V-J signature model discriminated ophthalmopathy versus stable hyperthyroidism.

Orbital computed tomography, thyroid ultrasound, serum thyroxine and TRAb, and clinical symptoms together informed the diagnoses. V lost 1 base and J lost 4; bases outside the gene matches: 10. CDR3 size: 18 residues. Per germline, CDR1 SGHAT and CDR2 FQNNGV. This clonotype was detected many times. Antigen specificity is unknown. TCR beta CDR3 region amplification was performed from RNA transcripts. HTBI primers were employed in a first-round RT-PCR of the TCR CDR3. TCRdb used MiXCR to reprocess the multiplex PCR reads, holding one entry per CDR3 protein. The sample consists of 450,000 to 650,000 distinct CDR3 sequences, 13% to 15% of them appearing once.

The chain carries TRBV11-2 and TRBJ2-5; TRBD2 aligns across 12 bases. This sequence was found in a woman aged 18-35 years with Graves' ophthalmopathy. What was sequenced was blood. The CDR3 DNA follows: TGTGCCAGCAGCTTAGGAGGGGGCCTAGCGGGAGGGCCAGAGACCCAGTACTTC. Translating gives CASSLGGGLAGGPETQYF.